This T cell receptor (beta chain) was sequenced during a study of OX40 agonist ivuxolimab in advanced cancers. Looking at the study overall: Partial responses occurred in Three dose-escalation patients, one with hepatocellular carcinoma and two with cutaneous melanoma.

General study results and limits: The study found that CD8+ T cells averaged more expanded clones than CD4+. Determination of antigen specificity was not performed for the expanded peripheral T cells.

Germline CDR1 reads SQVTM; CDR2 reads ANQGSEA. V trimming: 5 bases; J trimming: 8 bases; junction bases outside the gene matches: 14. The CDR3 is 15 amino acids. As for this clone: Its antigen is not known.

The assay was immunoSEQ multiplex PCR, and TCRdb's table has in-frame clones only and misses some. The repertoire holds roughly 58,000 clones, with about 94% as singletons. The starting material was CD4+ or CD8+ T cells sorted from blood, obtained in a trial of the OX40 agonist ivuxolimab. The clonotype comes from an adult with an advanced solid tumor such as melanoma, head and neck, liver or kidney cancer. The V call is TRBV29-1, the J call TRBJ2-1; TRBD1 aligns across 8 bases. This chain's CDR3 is CSVSRTGRPSDEQFF. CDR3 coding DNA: TGCAGCGTTTCCAGGACAGGGAGACCGTCGGATGAGCAGTTCTTC.